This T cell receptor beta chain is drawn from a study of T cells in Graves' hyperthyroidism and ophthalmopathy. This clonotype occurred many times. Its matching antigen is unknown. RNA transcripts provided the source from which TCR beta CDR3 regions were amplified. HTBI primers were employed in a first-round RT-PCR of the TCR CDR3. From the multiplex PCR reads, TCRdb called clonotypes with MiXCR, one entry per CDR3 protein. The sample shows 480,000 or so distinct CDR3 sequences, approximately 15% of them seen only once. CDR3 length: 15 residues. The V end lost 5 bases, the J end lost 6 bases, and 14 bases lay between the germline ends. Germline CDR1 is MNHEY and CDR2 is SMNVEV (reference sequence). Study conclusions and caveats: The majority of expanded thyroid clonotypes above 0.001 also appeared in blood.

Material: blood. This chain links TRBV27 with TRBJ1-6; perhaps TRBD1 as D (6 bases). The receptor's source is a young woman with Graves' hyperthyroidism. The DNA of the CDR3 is TGTGCCAGCAGTCCAAGGACAGATCTTAATTCACCCCTCCACTTT. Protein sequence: CASSPRTDLNSPLHF.